These T cell receptor beta chains were read from a single sample in a study of post-analysis software for immune sequencing data. One entry per CDR3 protein results from TCRdb running MiXCR on the PCR reads. Among 350,000 to 500,000 distinct CDR3 sequences listed, 39% were seen once. Sequenced material: blood. These TCRs come from a girl aged 2 to 9 with multiple sclerosis. CDR3s include the opening cysteine and the closing phenylalanine or tryptophan. A D gene is named only where the DNA matches it firmly. A row's size may be missing; if present it is once, few, many or a size class.

len: 17
v_gene: TRBV27
j_gene: TRBJ2-3
abundance: few
d_gene: -
CDR3nt: TGTGCCAGCAGTCCTCTAATCGGGGGCTGGACCCCCGATACGCAGTATTTT
CDR3aa: CASSPLIGGWTPDTQYF

len: 16
v_gene: TRBV5-5
j_gene: TRBJ2-7
abundance: few
d_gene: -
CDR3nt: TGTGCCAGCAGCTTGGAATCGCGATCTAGCTCCTACGAGCAGTACTTC
CDR3aa: CASSLESRSSSYEQYF

len: 16
v_gene: TRBV6-2/TRBV6-3
j_gene: TRBJ2-1
abundance: few
d_gene: -
CDR3nt: TGTGCCAGCGTACCCAGAGGGTCCCGCGAGGACGATGAGCAGTTCTTC
CDR3aa: CASVPRGSREDDEQFF

len: 16
v_gene: TRBV7-8
j_gene: TRBJ2-3
abundance: -
d_gene: TRBD2
CDR3nt: TGTGCCAGCAGCTCGAGGACTAGCGGGGGAGGGGATACGCAGTATTTT
CDR3aa: CASSSRTSGGGDTQYF

len: 14
v_gene: TRBV7-2
j_gene: TRBJ2-3
abundance: -
d_gene: -
CDR3nt: TGTGCCAGCAGCTTAGAGGCAGGGCCAGATACGCAGTATTTT
CDR3aa: CASSLEAGPDTQYF

len: 15
v_gene: TRBV18
j_gene: TRBJ1-6
abundance: few
d_gene: TRBD1
CDR3nt: TGTGCCAGCTCACAGATCCGGGACAGGGATTCACCCCTCCACTTT
CDR3aa: CASSQIRDRDSPLHF

len: 14
v_gene: TRBV28
j_gene: TRBJ2-7
abundance: -
d_gene: -
CDR3nt: TGTGCCAGCAGCCCGACGGGAGTTTACTACGAGCAGTACTTC
CDR3aa: CASSPTGVYYEQYF

len: 14
v_gene: TRBV5-1
j_gene: TRBJ1-5
abundance: few
d_gene: -
CDR3nt: TGCGCCAGCAGCGAGGGACTTATAGGTCAGCCCCAGCATTTT
CDR3aa: CASSEGLIGQPQHF

len: 13
v_gene: TRBV7-9
j_gene: TRBJ2-7
abundance: -
d_gene: -
CDR3nt: TGTGCCAGCAGCATACAGGTCACCTACGAGCAGTACTTC
CDR3aa: CASSIQVTYEQYF

len: 11
v_gene: TRBV2
j_gene: TRBJ2-7
abundance: -
d_gene: -
CDR3nt: TGTGCCAGCACTAATACCTACGAGCAGTACTTC
CDR3aa: CASTNTYEQYF

len: 13
v_gene: TRBV6-2/TRBV6-3
j_gene: TRBJ2-1
abundance: -
d_gene: TRBD1
CDR3nt: TGTGCCAGCGAGGGACAGGGGTACAATGAGCAGTTCTTC
CDR3aa: CASEGQGYNEQFF